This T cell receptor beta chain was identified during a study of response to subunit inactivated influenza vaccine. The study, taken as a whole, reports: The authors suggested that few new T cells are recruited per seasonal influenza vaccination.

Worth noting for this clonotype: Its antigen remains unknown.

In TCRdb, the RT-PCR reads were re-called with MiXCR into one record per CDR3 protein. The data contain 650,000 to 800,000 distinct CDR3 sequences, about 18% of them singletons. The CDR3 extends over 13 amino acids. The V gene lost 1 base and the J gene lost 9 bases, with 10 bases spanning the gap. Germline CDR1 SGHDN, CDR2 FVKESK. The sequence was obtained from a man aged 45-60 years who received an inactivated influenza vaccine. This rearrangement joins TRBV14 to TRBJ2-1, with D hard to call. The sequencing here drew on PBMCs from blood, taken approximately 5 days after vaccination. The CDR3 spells CASSQALVGEQFF. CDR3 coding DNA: TGTGCCAGCAGCCAAGCATTAGTTGGTGAGCAGTTCTTC.